Listed below are T cell receptor beta chains from one sample, sequenced in a study of HIV-infected patients and healthy controls. TCRdb recomputed calls from the 5' RACE reads with MiXCR, one row per CDR3 protein. In the table there are around 13,000 distinct CDR3 sequences, roughly 9.9% of which are singletons. What was sequenced was blood. Receptor source: an adult in good health. Both conserved end residues are part of each CDR3. The D gene is left open where the match is weak. Expanded clones get a size class; other rows say once, few or many, or leave the size out.

abundance,j_gene,v_gene,d_gene,CDR3aa,CDR3nt
medium-sized,TRBJ2-2,TRBV7-3,TRBD2,CASSTGTSVGGELFF,TGTGCCAGCAGTACCGGGACTAGCGTAGGCGGGGAGCTGTTTTTT
medium-sized,TRBJ2-2,TRBV6-1,TRBD2,CASSGRESGELFF,TGTGCCAGCAGTGGGCGGGAGTCCGGGGAGCTGTTTTTT
many,TRBJ1-1,TRBV9,.,CASSVRAGGTEAFF,TGTGCCAGCAGCGTACGGGCTGGGGGCACTGAAGCTTTCTTT
many,TRBJ1-2,TRBV6-6,.,CASTWGAKVDYTF,TGTGCCAGCACCTGGGGGGCAAAGGTCGACTACACCTTC
many,TRBJ1-4,TRBV29-1,.,CSVGARGPNEKLFF,TGCAGCGTTGGGGCCAGGGGACCAAATGAAAAACTGTTTTTT
medium-sized,TRBJ2-7,TRBV20-1,.,CSARDRLVYEQYF,TGCAGTGCTAGAGATAGGCTTGTCTACGAGCAGTACTTC
many,TRBJ2-5,TRBV19,.,CASRDNAYQETQYF,TGTGCCAGTAGGGACAACGCGTACCAAGAGACCCAGTACTTC
.,TRBJ2-1,TRBV4-3,TRBD2,CASSQEISGTYNEQFF,TGCGCCAGCAGCCAAGAGATTAGCGGGACCTACAATGAGCAGTTCTTC
many,TRBJ1-1,TRBV6-6,TRBD1,CASSYGQGYTEAFF,TGTGCCAGCAGTTACGGACAGGGGTACACTGAAGCTTTCTTT
.,TRBJ2-7,TRBV4-2,.,CASSPSLAGSYEQYF,TGTGCCAGCAGCCCGTCGCTTGCGGGGTCCTACGAGCAGTACTTC
many,TRBJ2-6,TRBV4-3,.,CASSQEPSGANVLTF,TGCGCCAGCAGCCAAGAACCCTCTGGGGCCAACGTCCTGACTTTC
many,TRBJ1-2,TRBV10-3,.,CAISESNWSGGYTF,TGTGCCATCAGTGAGTCGAACTGGTCGGGAGGCTACACCTTC
many,TRBJ1-2,TRBV6-1,.,CATHWGYGGYTF,TGTGCCACCCATTGGGGCTATGGTGGCTACACCTTC
medium-sized,TRBJ1-4,TRBV20-1,.,CSARKSAGNEKLFF,TGCAGTGCTAGAAAATCTGCTGGGAATGAAAAACTGTTTTTT
many,TRBJ1-1,TRBV9,.,CASSVLPVTEAFF,TGTGCCAGCAGCGTACTTCCCGTCACTGAAGCTTTCTTT
many,TRBJ2-1,TRBV12-3/TRBV12-4,TRBD2,CASSFRSGGCCEQFF,TGTGCCAGCAGTTTTAGATCGGGAGGGTGTTGTGAGCAGTTCTTC